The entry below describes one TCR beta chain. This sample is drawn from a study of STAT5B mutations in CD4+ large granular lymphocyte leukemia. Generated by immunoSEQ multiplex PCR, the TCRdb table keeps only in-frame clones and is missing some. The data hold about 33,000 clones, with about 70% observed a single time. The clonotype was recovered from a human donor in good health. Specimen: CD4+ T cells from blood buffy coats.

CDR3: CASSHQIWGFLLYGYTF. CDR3 coding DNA: TGTGCCAGCAGCCACCAAATCTGGGGGTTTTTACTTTATGGCTACACCTTC. The rearrangement links TRBV7-9 to TRBJ1-2; D might be TRBD1 (5 bases). CDR3 length equals 17 residues. Germline lookup yields CDR1 SEHNR and CDR2 FQNEAQ (reference sequence). The germline V and J ends were trimmed by 5 bases and 5 bases, with 24 bases remaining between them.